One sample yielded the 11 T cell receptor beta chains listed below, sequenced in a study of post-analysis software for immune sequencing data. Overall study results and limits: Controls had lower frequencies than patients of roughly five TRBV segments, which included TRBV5-6, TRBV5-1 and TRBV20-1.

Presence of unique molecular identifiers characterized the TCR beta cDNA libraries. Using its own MiXCR run on the PCR reads, TCRdb lists one record per CDR3 protein. The table lists about 540,000 distinct CDR3 sequences, under 40% of them singletons, with 5% to 6% in the top ten. Their target antigens are unknown. Sequenced: blood. The receptor source for this set is a girl aged 2 to 17 with multiple sclerosis.

The gene calls are TRBV6-6 and TRBJ2-5; 8 bases match TRBD2. Germline CDR1 reads MNHNY; CDR2 reads SVGAGI (reference sequence). The CDR3 covers 15 residues. V shed 6 bases, J shed 5 bases, and the junction held 11 bases outside the gene matches. The CDR3, as DNA: TGTGCCAGCAGGGGGGGGACTAGTTCGATGGAGACCCAGTACTTC. Its protein is CASRGGTSSMETQYF.

The chain couples TRBV5-1 to TRBJ2-2; 8 bases line up with TRBD1. Trimming cost V 4 bases and J 4 bases; bases outside gene matches: 9. Germline V gene data show CDR1 as SGHRS and CDR2 as YFSETQ. This CDR3 contains 16 residues. The CDR3 region is CASSHRTGKGTGELFF. Written as DNA, the CDR3 is TGCGCCAGCAGCCACAGGACAGGGAAGGGCACCGGGGAGCTGTTTTTT.

This clonotype has more than one count but fewer than ten. V gene TRBV7-8 combines with J gene TRBJ2-3, with TRBD2 matching 8 bases. Looked up from germline, CDR1 is SGHVS and CDR2 is FQNEAQ. This CDR3 contains 16 residues. V lost 5 bases, J lost 6 bases, and 13 bases stayed unmatched. Written as DNA, the CDR3 is TGTGCCAGCAGCGCACAAACTACTAGCGGCATTGATACGCAGTATTTT. It specifies CASSAQTTSGIDTQYF.

The rearrangement joins TRBV20-1 to TRBJ1-2, with unresolved D. The CDR3 extends over 12 amino acids. V was cut by 6 bases and J by 0 bases, with 8 bases left in between. From germline, CDR1 is DFQATT and CDR2 SNEGSKA (reference sequence). The CDR3 protein is CSAGRTNYGYTF. CDR3 nucleotide sequence: TGCAGTGCCGGACGGACTAACTATGGCTACACCTTC.

With respect to this clonotype: Lacking the conserved final phenylalanine or tryptophan, this CDR3 likely reflects a read error. V usage is TRBV7-9 and J usage is TRBJ2-1; tentatively, D is TRBD1 (5 bases). The germline V gene has CDR1 SEHNR and CDR2 FQNEAQ (reference sequence). The CDR3 has 13 amino acids. With 5 bases removed from V and 8 bases from J, the gap between germline ends came to 13 bases. CDR3 protein: CASSPRTIDEQFC. The CDR3 DNA follows: TGTGCCAGCAGCCCCCGGACAATAGATGAGCAGTTCTGC.

This clonotype was seen more than once but under ten times. The chain employs TRBV12-3 or TRBV12-4 and TRBJ1-1, with 8 bases aligning to TRBD1. V was pared by 6 bases and J by 6 bases, with 6 bases of the junction left unmatched. The CDR3 spans 13 residues. The CDR3 nucleotides read TGTGCCAGCAGATCGACAGGGGACGCTGAAGCTTTCTTT. Translating it yields CASRSTGDAEAFF.

As to this clonotype: The junction does not match germline at one end; this may be a read error. V and J are TRBV2 and TRBJ2-5; TRBD2 might be the D (5 bases). This CDR3 spans 14 amino acids. Germline-derived CDR1 and CDR2 are SNHLY and FYNNEI. CDR3: CAGGSIVGQETLYF. In nucleotides, the CDR3 is TGTGCCGGAGGTTCAATAGTGGGCCAAGAGACCCTGTACTTC.

In its sample, this clonotype was seen a few times. The gene calls are TRBV6-2 or TRBV6-3 and TRBJ1-5; D gene unclear. Germline V CDR1 and CDR2: MNHEY, SVGEGT. V lost 7 bases to trimming and J lost 2 bases, with 24 bases between them. CDR3 length: 18 amino acids. The CDR3: CASTVTDGRSLGNQPQHF. In nucleotides, the CDR3 is TGTGCCAGCACCGTCACTGACGGGAGGTCCCTTGGCAATCAGCCCCAGCATTTT.

V and J are TRBV7-9 and TRBJ2-3, with TRBD2 as a possible D gene (6 bases). Germline values: CDR1 SEHNR, CDR2 FQNEAQ (reference sequence). Trimming cost V 2 bases and J 0 bases, with 12 bases left between them. This CDR3 comprises 16 residues. CDR3 nucleotides: TGTGCCAGCAGCTTAATCTTGGCGGGAAGCACAGATACGCAGTATTTT. It encodes CASSLILAGSTDTQYF.

In its sample, this clonotype was seen a few times. This chain links TRBV20-1 with TRBJ2-5, with 14 bases lining up with TRBD2. The ends lost 5 bases at V and 5 bases at J; junction bases unmatched: 13. The CDR3 consists of 17 residues. Germline values: CDR1 DFQATT, CDR2 SNEGSKA (reference sequence). In DNA, the CDR3 is TGCAGTGCTCGCCCTTTCGTCGGACTAGCGGGGGGTGAGACCCAGTACTTC. Protein sequence: CSARPFVGLAGGETQYF.

This rearrangement joins TRBV28 to TRBJ1-5; TRBD1 matches 8 bases. The CDR3 is 17 residues long. Germline assignment: CDR1 MDHEN and CDR2 SYDVKM. V lost 4 bases and J lost 4; bases outside the gene matches: 12. The CDR3 protein is CASSSNGQGTGNQPQHF. Here the CDR3 DNA reads TGTGCCAGCAGTTCGAACGGACAGGGCACAGGGAATCAGCCCCAGCATTTT.